The 28 T cell receptor beta chains presented below share a single source sample, sequenced in a study of neoadjuvant anti-PD-1 for oral cavity cancer. Method: immunoSEQ multiplex PCR; TCRdb's copy keeps in-frame clones and lacks some. The sample has roughly 14,000 clones, 62% seen once. The source material was PBMCs, sampled before nivolumab (anti-PD-1) treatment. The receptors here all came from a person between 35 and 79 years old with oral cavity squamous cell carcinoma.

V gene TRBV9 combines with J gene TRBJ2-3, with D uncertain. The V gene lost 2 bases and the J gene lost 3 bases, with 10 bases spanning the gap. The CDR3 loop spans 14 amino acids. Germline CDR1 and CDR2: SGDLS and YYNGEE. In DNA form, the CDR3 reads TGTGCCAGCAGCGTGCTGGCAAAGACAGATACGCAGTATTTT. Encoded protein: CASSVLAKTDTQYF.

V is TRBV6-5 and J is TRBJ1-1, with 7 bases fitting TRBD1. Trimming removed 2 bases from V and 5 bases from J; junction bases left unmatched: 2. The V gene's germline CDR1 is MNHEY and CDR2 SVGAGI. The CDR3 is made up of 13 amino acids. CDR3: CASSYARGTEAFF. DNA of the CDR3: TGTGCCAGCAGTTACGCCAGGGGGACTGAAGCTTTCTTT.

This rearrangement joins TRBV2 to TRBJ2-2; 13 positions agree with TRBD2. V was clipped by 7 bases and J by 5 bases; unmatched bases: 4. CDR1 and CDR2 from the germline V gene are SNHLY and FYNNEI. The CDR3 runs to 15 residues. The CDR3 DNA is TGTGCCAGCACACTAGCGGGGGGGCTAACCGGGGAGCTGTTTTTT. Its protein is CASTLAGGLTGELFF.

This clone occurred a few times. The genes are TRBV5-1 and TRBJ1-6; D remains unclear. Germline CDR1 SGHRS, CDR2 YFSETQ. The V end was cut by 3 bases, the J end by 7 bases, with 11 bases between. This CDR3 contains 14 residues. The DNA of the CDR3 is TGCGCCAGCAGCTCGACCGAGAGGAATTCACCCCTCCACTTT. Protein: CASSSTERNSPLHF.

The chain recombines TRBV27 with TRBJ2-3; no definite D call. V gave up 8 bases and J gave up 0 bases, with 3 bases separating them. In germline, CDR1 is MNHEY, CDR2 SMNVEV (reference sequence). The CDR3 length is 11 residues. DNA for the CDR3: TGTGCCAGCGCTAGCACAGATACGCAGTATTTT. Translating it yields CASASTDTQYF.

V is TRBV30 and J is TRBJ2-1; 10 bases align to TRBD2. CDR1 is GTSNPN, CDR2 SVGIG, per germline (reference sequence). J was trimmed by 10 bases and V by 0 bases; bases with no gene match: 9. The CDR3 runs to 15 residues. CDR3 loop: CAWSVGASGSKEQFF. The CDR3 region has the DNA TGTGCCTGGAGTGTAGGGGCTAGCGGGAGTAAAGAGCAGTTCTTC.

The chain is built from TRBV28 and TRBJ1-4; a weak D match, TRBD1 (6 bases). The V end was cut by 6 bases, the J end by 5 bases, with 13 bases between. This CDR3 has 14 amino acids. Germline loops: CDR1 MDHEN, CDR2 SYDVKM. CDR3 bases: TGTGCCAGCAGGATATGGGGGGGCAATGAAAAACTGTTTTTT. Encoded protein: CASRIWGGNEKLFF.

The chain joins TRBV11-3 to TRBJ2-1; 7 nucleotides line up with TRBD1. The CDR3 spans 15 residues. Germline CDR1 and CDR2: SGHNT and YENEEA. The V and J ends lost 5 bases and 1 base, in that order; junction bases with no gene match: 5. CDR3 amino acids: CASSTGTASYNEQFF. In nucleotides, the CDR3 is TGTGCCAGCAGCACCGGGACAGCTTCCTACAATGAGCAGTTCTTC.

The chain is built from TRBV19 and TRBJ1-6; TRBD1 might be the D (5 bases). Trimming shortened V by 6 bases and J by 10 bases, and 16 bases separated the two germline ends. CDR1 is LNHDA and CDR2 is SQIVND in the germline V gene (reference sequence). This CDR3 comprises 14 residues. CDR3 bases: TGTGCCAGTAGCGGCAGGAGGGGATGGTCACCCCTCCACTTT. Translation: CASSGRRGWSPLHF.

The chain couples TRBV2 to TRBJ2-1; D remains unclear. This CDR3 is built from 14 residues. Deletions cut 4 bases from V and 4 bases from J, with 11 bases between. CDR1 is SNHLY, CDR2 FYNNEI, per germline. The CDR3 DNA is TGTGCCAGCAGTGTGGACCTCCTATACAATGAGCAGTTCTTC. This sequence encodes CASSVDLLYNEQFF.

The rearrangement uses TRBV2 and TRBJ2-7; 11 bases are a match to TRBD1. With V trimmed by 9 bases and J by 3 bases, 13 bases remained unmatched. This CDR3 region has 16 residues. Germline loops: CDR1 SNHLY, CDR2 FYNNEI. The CDR3 reads CASSTLGQGVSYEQYF. The DNA for the CDR3 is TGTGCCAGTAGTACACTGGGACAGGGGGTTAGCTACGAGCAGTACTTC.

A few counts support this clone. The chain links TRBV11-2 to TRBJ2-7; a possible D gene is TRBD1 (5 bases). The germline V and J ends were trimmed by 3 bases and 5 bases, with 14 bases remaining between them. The CDR3 runs 14 residues. In germline, CDR1 is SGHAT, CDR2 FQNNGV. Here the CDR3 reads CASSFAGSIHEQYF. CDR3 bases: TGTGCCAGCAGCTTCGCAGGGTCGATCCACGAGCAGTACTTC.

This chain joins TRBV15 and TRBJ1-4, with D maybe TRBD1 (6 bases). Germline CDR1 LNHNV, CDR2 YYDKDF (reference sequence). The V gene lost 1 base and the J gene lost 5 bases, with 11 bases spanning the gap. The CDR3 totals 15 residues. Here the CDR3 reads CATSRGTEKNEKLFF. The CDR3 nucleotides are TGTGCCACCAGCAGAGGGACAGAGAAGAATGAAAAACTGTTTTTT.

The J gene is TRBJ1-3, the V gene TRBV6-1; D might be TRBD1 (6 bases). This CDR3 comprises 19 residues. Germline CDR1 and CDR2: MNHNS and SASEGT. The V gene lost 0 bases and the J gene lost 0 bases, with 18 bases spanning the gap. The CDR3 DNA sequence: TGTGCCAGCAGTGAAGCGTACCGTACAGGGTCCTACTCTGGAAACACCATATATTTT. This translates into CASSEAYRTGSYSGNTIYF.

V gene TRBV30 combines with J gene TRBJ2-1; the D is unclear. Between the trimmed V and J ends, which lost 1 base and 7 bases, there was a span of 17 bases. The germline V gene encodes CDR1 GTSNPN and CDR2 SVGIG (reference sequence). CDR3 length: 15 amino acids. CDR3 sequence: CAWSGANRLLNEQFF. Written as DNA, the CDR3 is TGTGCCTGGAGTGGAGCGAACAGACTCTTGAATGAGCAGTTCTTC.

This clone was recorded a few times. The chain couples TRBV7-2 to TRBJ1-2; 8 nucleotides agree with TRBD1. This CDR3 is built from 14 residues. Germline CDR1 and CDR2: SGHTA and FQGNSA. With 5 bases clipped from V and 2 bases from J, the junction kept 4 bases outside the gene matches. The CDR3 sequence: CASSMTGENYGYTF. The CDR3 DNA reads TGTGCCAGCAGCATGACAGGGGAGAACTATGGCTACACCTTC.

The V gene is TRBV28, the J gene TRBJ2-7; 9 bases are shared with TRBD1. V shed 6 bases, J shed 2 bases, and the junction held 8 bases outside the gene matches. The CDR3 totals 15 residues. In germline, CDR1 is MDHEN, CDR2 SYDVKM. The DNA of the CDR3 is TGTGCCAGCAGGCCCTCCGGGACAGGGACCTACGAGCAGTACTTC. It yields the protein CASRPSGTGTYEQYF. Using reference TRBV28 and TRBJ2-7 for the parts outside the CDR3, the full variable domain is DVKVTQSSRYLVKRTGEKVFLECVQDMDHENMFWYRQDPGLGLRLIYFSYDVKMKEKGDIPEGYSVSREKKERFSLILESASTNQTSMYLCASRPSGTGTYEQYFGPGTRLTVT.

The V gene is TRBV5-4, the J gene TRBJ2-1, with TRBD2 identical over 9 bases. Trimming cost V 0 bases and J 7 bases; bases outside gene matches: 8. Germline V lookup: CDR1 SGHNT, CDR2 YYREEE (reference sequence). The CDR3 covers 16 residues. The CDR3 loop reads CASSLESGRLGNEQFF. The CDR3 coding sequence is TGTGCCAGCAGCTTGGAGAGCGGGAGGCTGGGGAATGAGCAGTTCTTC.

The rearrangement joins TRBV11-2 to TRBJ2-7; TRBD2 matches at 8 bases. V shed 1 base, J shed 2 bases, and the junction held 1 base outside the gene matches. Looked up from germline, CDR1 is SGHAT and CDR2 is FQNNGV. CDR3 size: 14 residues. As DNA, the CDR3 is TGTGCCAGCAGCTTAGGCGGGGGGCCCTACGAGCAGTACTTC. It yields the protein CASSLGGGPYEQYF.

There are a few counts of this clone. This chain uses TRBV5-1 with TRBJ2-7; D uncertain. The ends were cut back, 4 bases at V and 1 base at J, with 15 bases in the middle. The CDR3 consists of 15 residues. Germline V gene lookup returns CDR1 SGHRS and CDR2 YFSETQ. The CDR3 here is CASSALDTVSYEQYF. The CDR3, as DNA: TGCGCCAGCAGCGCCCTCGACACGGTATCCTACGAGCAGTACTTC. The full variable domain, in which reference TRBV5-1 and TRBJ2-7 provide the parts outside the CDR3, is KAGVTQTPRYLIKTRGQQVTLSCSPISGHRSVSWYQQTPGQGLQFLFEYFSETQRNKGNFPGRFSGRQFSNSRSEMNVSTLELGDSALYLCASSALDTVSYEQYFGPGTRLTVT.

There are a few counts of this clone. J is TRBJ2-2 and V is TRBV6-5, with TRBD1 identical over 8 bases. Germline lookup yields CDR1 MNHEY and CDR2 SVGAGI. Germline trimming cut 4 bases from V and 13 bases from J; bases unmatched to any gene: 5. The CDR3 has 12 residues. The CDR3 sequence: CASSSGQGGLFF. CDR3 DNA: TGTGCCAGCAGTTCAGGACAGGGAGGGCTGTTTTTT.

The chain recombines TRBV2 with TRBJ2-5; D ambiguous. The CDR3 has 14 amino acids. The V end lost 6 bases, the J end lost 0 bases, and 11 bases lay between the germline ends. CDR1 is SNHLY, CDR2 FYNNEI, per germline. CDR3 sequence: CASSQSTYQETQYF. DNA for the CDR3: TGTGCCAGCAGCCAAAGTACCTACCAAGAGACCCAGTACTTC. Full variable domain (rest looked up from reference TRBV2 and TRBJ2-5): EPEVTQTPSHQVTQMGQEVILRCVPISNHLYFYWYRQILGQKVEFLVSFYNNEISEKSEIFDDQFSVERPDGSNFTLKIRSTKLEDSAMYFCASSQSTYQETQYFGPGTRLLVL.

The CDR3 loop reads CASSSVGLTTDTQYF. The CDR3 DNA is TGTGCCAGCAGCTCAGTCGGACTAACTACAGATACGCAGTATTTT. The V gene is TRBV11-2, the J gene TRBJ2-3, with a tentative D call TRBD2 (6 bases). The CDR3 sequence is 15 residues long. With 4 bases removed from V and 3 bases from J, the gap between germline ends came to 14 bases. Germline assignment: CDR1 SGHAT and CDR2 FQNNGV.

J is TRBJ1-4 and V is TRBV6-5; D remains unclear. CDR3 length equals 13 residues. Trimming shortened V by 7 bases and J by 8 bases, and 14 bases separated the two germline ends. Germline V lookup: CDR1 MNHEY, CDR2 SVGAGI. The CDR3 sequence is CASTGPSREKLFF. The CDR3 DNA sequence: TGTGCCAGCACTGGGCCCTCGCGGGAAAAACTGTTTTTT.

The V call is TRBV11-2, the J call TRBJ1-2, with TRBD1 matching over 7 bases. Unmatched junction bases numbered 5, after V lost 3 bases and J lost 1 base. The CDR3 is 15 amino acids. Germline V lookup: CDR1 SGHAT, CDR2 FQNNGV. The CDR3 protein is CASSFRGGSNYGYTF. CDR3 in DNA: TGTGCCAGCAGCTTCAGGGGGGGAAGTAACTATGGCTACACCTTC.

The V call is TRBV19, the J call TRBJ2-3; D remains unclear. Trimming took off 4 bases at V and 0 bases at J, with 8 bases between the two ends. The V gene's germline CDR1 is LNHDA and CDR2 SQIVND (reference sequence). This CDR3 comprises 14 residues. In DNA, the CDR3 is TGTGCCAGTAGTAATCGGGCAAGCACAGATACGCAGTATTTT. This codes for CASSNRASTDTQYF.

The table lists this clone with a few counts. The CDR3 loop is CASSSDGRSNQPQHF. The CDR3 DNA reads as TGCGCCAGCAGCTCCGACGGCCGAAGCAATCAGCCCCAGCATTTT. This chain connects TRBV5-1 to TRBJ1-5; D remains unclear. Germline CDR1 and CDR2: SGHRS and YFSETQ. V was cut by 3 bases and J by 1 base, with 11 bases left in between. The CDR3 loop spans 15 amino acids.

This clone was seen a handful of times. V usage is TRBV29-1 and J usage is TRBJ2-3; no clear D. Trimming pared 6 bases from V and 2 bases from J, leaving 9 bases between. This CDR3 contains 12 residues. CDR1 and CDR2 (germline): SQVTM, ANQGSEA. CDR3 nucleotides: TGCAGCGTCCGACGGTCCACAGATACGCAGTATTTT. This translates into CSVRRSTDTQYF.